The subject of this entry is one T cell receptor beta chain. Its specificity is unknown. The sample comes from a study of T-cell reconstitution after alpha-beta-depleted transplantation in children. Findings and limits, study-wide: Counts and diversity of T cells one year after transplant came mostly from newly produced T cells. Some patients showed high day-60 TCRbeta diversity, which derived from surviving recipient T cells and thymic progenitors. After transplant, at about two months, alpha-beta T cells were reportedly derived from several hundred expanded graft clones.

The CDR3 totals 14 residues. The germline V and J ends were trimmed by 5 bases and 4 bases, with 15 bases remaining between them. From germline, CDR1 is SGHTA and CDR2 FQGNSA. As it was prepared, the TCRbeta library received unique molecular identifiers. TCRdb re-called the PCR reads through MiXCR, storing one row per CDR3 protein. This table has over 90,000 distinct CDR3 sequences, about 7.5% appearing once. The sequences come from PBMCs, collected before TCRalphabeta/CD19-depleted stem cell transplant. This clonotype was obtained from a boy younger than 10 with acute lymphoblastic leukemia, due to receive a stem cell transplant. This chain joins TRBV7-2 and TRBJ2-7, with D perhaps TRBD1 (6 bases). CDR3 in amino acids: CASSLRDTLYEQYF. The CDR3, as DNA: TGTGCCAGCAGCCTCCGGGACACCCTTTACGAGCAGTACTTC.